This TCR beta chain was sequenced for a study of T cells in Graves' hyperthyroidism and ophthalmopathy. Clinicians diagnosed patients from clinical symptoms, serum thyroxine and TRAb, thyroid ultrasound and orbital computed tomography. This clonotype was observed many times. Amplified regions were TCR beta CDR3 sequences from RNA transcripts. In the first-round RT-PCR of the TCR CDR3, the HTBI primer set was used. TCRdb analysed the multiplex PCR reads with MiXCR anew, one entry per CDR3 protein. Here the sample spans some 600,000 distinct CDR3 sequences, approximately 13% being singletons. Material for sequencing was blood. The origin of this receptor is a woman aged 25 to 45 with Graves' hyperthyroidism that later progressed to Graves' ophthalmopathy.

The CDR3 sequence is CASTRGRDGNQPQHF. In DNA, the CDR3 is TGTGCCAGCACCCGCGGACGGGACGGCAATCAGCCCCAGCATTTT. The genes are TRBV12-3 or TRBV12-4 and TRBJ1-5, with D perhaps TRBD1 (5 bases). There are 15 residues in the CDR3. Trimming took 7 bases from V and 2 from J, leaving 15 bases between them.